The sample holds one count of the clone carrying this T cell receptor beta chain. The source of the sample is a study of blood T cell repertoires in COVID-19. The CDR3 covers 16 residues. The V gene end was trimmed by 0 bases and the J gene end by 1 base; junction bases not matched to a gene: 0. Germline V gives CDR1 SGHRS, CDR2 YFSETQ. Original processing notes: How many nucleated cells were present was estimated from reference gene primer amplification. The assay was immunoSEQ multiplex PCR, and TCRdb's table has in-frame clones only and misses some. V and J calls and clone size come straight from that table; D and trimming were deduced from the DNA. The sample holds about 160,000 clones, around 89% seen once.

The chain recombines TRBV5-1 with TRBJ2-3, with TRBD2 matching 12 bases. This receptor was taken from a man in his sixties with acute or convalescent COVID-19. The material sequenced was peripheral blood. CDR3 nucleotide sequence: TGCGCCAGCAGCTTGGCTAGCGGGGGGGGCACAGATACGCAGTATTTT. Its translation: CASSLASGGGTDTQYF.